The 15 T cell receptor beta chains below come from one sample, sequenced in a study of blood T cells in healthy people across ages. A sample-barcoded 5' primer and a J-beta primer mix were used in a second PCR of about 7 to 12 cycles. TCRdb redid the calling of the 5' RACE reads with MiXCR, one entry per CDR3 protein. The profile covers 1.5 million to 2 million distinct CDR3 sequences, with 25% to 30% appearing a single time and roughly 8.2% taken by the ten largest. Sequences were obtained from blood. The source is a woman in her twenties or thirties in good health.

V gene TRBV27 combines with J gene TRBJ1-6; D unclear. The ends were cut back, 5 bases at V and 7 bases at J, with 12 bases in the middle. The CDR3 is made up of 14 amino acids. Germline V gene data show CDR1 as MNHEY and CDR2 as SMNVEV (reference sequence). The CDR3 region is CASSGSLGNSPLHF. CDR3 in DNA: TGTGCCAGCAGTGGGAGTTTAGGAAATTCACCCCTCCACTTT.

In its sample, this clonotype was seen a few times. The V and J genes are TRBV7-2 and TRBJ2-1; D unresolved. Trimming shortened V by 5 bases and J by 8 bases, and 10 bases separated the two germline ends. From germline, CDR1 is SGHTA and CDR2 FQGNSA. The CDR3 is made up of 12 amino acids. The CDR3 region has the DNA TGTGCCAGCAGCCCGAACGGCTATGAGCAGTTCTTC. It encodes CASSPNGYEQFF.

This chain uses TRBV7-9 with TRBJ1-2; unclear D gene. Germline lookup yields CDR1 SEHNR and CDR2 FQNEAQ (reference sequence). The CDR3 runs 13 residues. V was cut by 1 base and J by 8 bases, with 11 bases left in between. CDR3 region: CASSLVQPGGYTF. In DNA form, the CDR3 reads TGTGCCAGCAGCTTAGTCCAGCCCGGCGGCTACACCTTC.

On this clonotype itself: This may be a read error, as it is one base from a much larger clone. This sequence joins TRBV6-6 and TRBJ2-5; possible D gene TRBD1, 6 bases. Between the trimmed V and J ends, which lost 8 bases and 2 bases, there was a span of 24 bases. This CDR3 is built from 17 residues. Germline CDR1 MNHNY, CDR2 SVGAGI (reference sequence). CDR3 nucleotides: TGTGCCAGCGGTCTCCGTCTCTCAGGGGCTCCACAAGAGACCCAGTACTTC. Translation: CASGLRLSGAPQETQYF.

Concerning this clonotype itself: An end of the junction does not agree with germline; a read error may underlie this. V usage is TRBV4-1 and J usage is TRBJ2-7, with TRBD2 matching over 10 bases. Germline V CDR1 and CDR2: MGHRA, YSYEKL. The CDR3 is 16 residues long. The CDR3 spells CAGSQETSGDTYEQYF. The CDR3 region has the DNA TGCGCCGGCAGCCAAGAAACTAGCGGGGATACCTACGAGCAGTACTTC.

CDR3 in amino acids: CASSQEPDRGYQPQHF. The CDR3 bases are TGCGCCAGCAGCCAAGAGCCGGACAGGGGTTATCAGCCCCAGCATTTT. The V and J genes are TRBV4-1 and TRBJ1-5, with TRBD1 matching over 9 bases. J was trimmed by 5 bases and V by 0 bases; bases with no gene match: 5. This CDR3 contains 16 residues. The germline V gene has CDR1 MGHRA and CDR2 YSYEKL.

This clonotype has more than one count but fewer than ten. Germline and junction disagree at one end, which may indicate a read error. The chain carries TRBV2 and TRBJ2-1, with no clear D. The CDR3 is 12 amino acids. The germline CDR1 and CDR2 sequences are SNHLY and FYNNEI. The CDR3 DNA follows: TGTGCCAGCAATGAAGGGTTTAATGAGCAGTTCTTC. Translation gives CASNEGFNEQFF. Supplemented by reference TRBV2 and TRBJ2-1, the full variable domain reads EPEVTQTPSHQVTQMGQEVILRCVPISNHLYFYWYRQILGQKVEFLVSFYNNEISEKSEIFDDQFSVERPDGSNFTLKIRSTKLEDSAMYFCASNEGFNEQFFGPGTRLTVL.

This clonotype was found many times. This chain uses TRBV18 with TRBJ2-7, with D possibly being TRBD1 (6 bases). The V end lost 5 bases, the J end lost 0 bases, and 17 bases lay between the germline ends. Germline lookup yields CDR1 KGHSH and CDR2 LQKENI. The CDR3 extends over 16 amino acids. CDR3 sequence: CASSWFAQGGSYEQYF. The CDR3 DNA follows: TGTGCCAGCTCATGGTTTGCGCAAGGGGGCTCCTACGAGCAGTACTTC.

This clonotype was picked up a small number of times. This rearrangement joins TRBV10-2 to TRBJ2-5; TRBD2 aligns across 9 bases. J was trimmed by 3 bases and V by 4 bases; bases with no gene match: 9. The CDR3 has 16 amino acids. CDR1 is WSHSY and CDR2 is SAAADI in the germline V gene. The CDR3 sequence is CASSGLLAGHEETQYF. Here the CDR3 DNA reads TGCGCCAGCAGTGGTCTACTAGCGGGCCATGAAGAGACCCAGTACTTC.

This clonotype was counted between two and nine times. J is TRBJ2-1 and V is TRBV20-1; TRBD2 matches 9 bases. This CDR3 is 15 amino acids long. The V and J ends lost 3 bases and 2 bases, in that order; junction bases with no gene match: 5. Per the germline V gene, CDR1 is DFQATT and CDR2 is SNEGSKA (reference sequence). Written as DNA, the CDR3 is TGCAGTGCTAGTCCTAGCGGGGTAGCCTACAATGAGCAGTTCTTC. It encodes CSASPSGVAYNEQFF.

As concerns this clonotype: A read error may be the cause here, since a much bigger clone is one base away. CDR3 DNA: TGCAGTGCTAGAGGGGGGGTAGCGCCGAAGGGCTACAATGAGCAGTTCTTC. It translates to CSARGGVAPKGYNEQFF. J is TRBJ2-1 and V is TRBV20-1; TRBD2 is a possible D gene (6 bases). Germline-derived CDR1 and CDR2 are DFQATT and SNEGSKA (reference sequence). V lost 1 base to trimming and J lost 3 bases, with 19 bases between them. The CDR3 runs 17 residues.

To note about this clonotype: A junction boundary mismatches the germline segment, possibly from a read error. The chain uses TRBV12-3 or TRBV12-4 and TRBJ2-3, with D possibly TRBD2 on 6 matching bases. The CDR3 sequence is 15 residues long. The CDR3 loop reads CASSLGGVSADTQYF. The CDR3 DNA reads TGTGCCAGCAGTTTAGGGGGGGTGAGCGCAGATACGCAATATTTT.

Remarks on this clonotype: Mismatch with germline at one junction end may stem from a read error. V and J are TRBV27 and TRBJ2-4, with D possibly being TRBD1 or TRBD2 (5 bases each). The J call is uncertain, as TRBJ2-7 better fits the DNA end. The CDR3 is 14 amino acids. The V gene's germline CDR1 is MNHEY and CDR2 SMNVEV (reference sequence). The CDR3 is CVSSRRDRNYEQYF. The CDR3 bases are TGTGTCAGCAGTCGTCGGGACCGAAACTACGAGCAGTACTTC.

Points on this clonotype: One base away lies a much larger clone, so this may be a sequencing read error. This rearrangement joins TRBV27 to TRBJ2-5; D call uncertain. The DNA end favors TRBJ2-7, so the J call may be wrong. The CDR3 contains 9 residues. CDR1 is MNHEY and CDR2 is SMNVEV in the germline V gene (reference sequence). In DNA form, the CDR3 reads TGTGCCCGCATAGGCGAGCAGTACTTC. This translates into CARIGEQYF.

The chain recombines TRBV3-1 with TRBJ2-3, with 8 bases that match TRBD1. CDR1 is LGHDT, CDR2 YNNKEL, per germline (reference sequence). This CDR3 has 16 amino acids. The ends lost 3 bases at V and 6 bases at J; junction bases unmatched: 11. The CDR3 coding sequence is TGTGCCAGCAGCCAGAACCGGGACAGGCCCGGGGATACGCAGTATTTT. Translation gives CASSQNRDRPGDTQYF.